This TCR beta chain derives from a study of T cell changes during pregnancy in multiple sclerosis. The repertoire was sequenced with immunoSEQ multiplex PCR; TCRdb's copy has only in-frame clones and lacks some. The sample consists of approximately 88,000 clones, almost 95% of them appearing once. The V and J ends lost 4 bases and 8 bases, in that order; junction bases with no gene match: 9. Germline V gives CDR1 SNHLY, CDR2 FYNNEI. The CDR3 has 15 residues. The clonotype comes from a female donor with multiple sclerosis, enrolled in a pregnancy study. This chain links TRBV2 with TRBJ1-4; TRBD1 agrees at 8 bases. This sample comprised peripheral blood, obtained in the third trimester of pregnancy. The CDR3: CASSAQGARDEKLFF. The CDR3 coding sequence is TGTGCCAGCAGTGCCCAGGGGGCGCGGGACGAAAAACTGTTTTTT.